The TCR beta chain under discussion was sequenced for a study of blood T cell repertoires in COVID-19. Original analysis: Estimation of nucleated cell counts was performed using reference gene primer amplification. Libraries were prepared by immunoSEQ multiplex PCR; TCRdb keeps only in-frame clonotypes and omits some of them. V, J and clone size are taken as reported in that table, and D and trimming were inferred from the DNA itself. The sample has a few hundred thousand clones, around 90% seen once. This CDR3 comprises 14 residues. Germline V lookup: CDR1 SGHTA, CDR2 FQGNSA. Trimming removed 5 bases from V and 10 bases from J, with 20 bases in between. Cohorts were based on clinical histories the participants reported.

The gene calls are TRBV7-2 and TRBJ1-2; D is perhaps TRBD1 (6 bases). Sequenced sample: PBMCs or T cells enriched from blood (not recorded which). This sequence originates from a woman in her 30s who had recovered from COVID-19. Here the CDR3 DNA reads TGTGCCAGCAGCACTGACAGGTCCCTGATCGACTACACCTTC. Translated: CASSTDRSLIDYTF. The full variable domain, its missing parts supplied by reference TRBV7-2 and TRBJ1-2, is GAGVSQSPSNKVTEKGKDVELRCDPISGHTALYWYRQSLGQGLEFLIYFQGNSAPDKSGLPSDRFSAERTGGSVSTLTIQRTQQEDSAVYLCASSTDRSLIDYTFGSGTRLTVV.